This is a list of T cell receptor beta chains from one sample in a study of T cell responses to AZD1222 COVID-19 vaccine. The table came from immunoSEQ multiplex PCR; TCRdb's copy has only in-frame clones and leaves some out. There are 90,000 to 120,000 clones in the sample; about 86% occur only once, and about 3% lies in the top ten. This specimen consisted of peripheral blood, obtained on day 0 of AZD1222 vaccination. Receptors originate from an adult in good health. The conserved cysteine and the conserved F or W are not part of the CDR3 here.

v_gene: TRBV11-2
CDR3aa: ASSLRTGGAGPQH

v_gene: TRBV5-4
CDR3aa: ASSFAGKNTGELF

v_gene: TRBV27
CDR3aa: ASSYSGGAPHTQY

v_gene: TRBV28
CDR3aa: ASSSSGQASVGELF

v_gene: TRBV7-8
CDR3aa: ASSTTGGAGNEQY

v_gene: TRBV6-5
CDR3aa: ASSYRQNLYGYT

v_gene: TRBV18
CDR3aa: ASSPRPPGRDYEQY

v_gene: TRBV7-2
CDR3aa: ASSSSSRRGVPDTQY

v_gene: TRBV5-8
CDR3aa: ASSGSRGGDTEAF

v_gene: TRBV19
CDR3aa: ASTRRTGKGDSNQPQH

v_gene: TRBV21-1
CDR3aa: ASTSGGSGSEQF

v_gene: TRBV30
CDR3aa: AWTASVAGELF

v_gene: TRBV3-1/TRBV3-2
CDR3aa: ASSQGMHQPQH

v_gene: TRBV7-9
CDR3aa: ASSSFRGLN

v_gene: TRBV3-1/TRBV3-2
CDR3aa: ASSHGAQGSNEKLF

v_gene: TRBV3-1/TRBV3-2
CDR3aa: ASSQMALNEQF

v_gene: TRBV15
CDR3aa: ATSRVARTSTDTQY

v_gene: TRBV5-1
CDR3aa: ASSLEGMSNQPQH

v_gene: TRBV5-4
CDR3aa: ASSLTGLDTEAF

v_gene: TRBV7-9
CDR3aa: ASSLSGGNTEAF

v_gene: TRBV11-2
CDR3aa: ASSLDGHNYNEQF

v_gene: TRBV29-1
CDR3aa: SVEGSSMATGSYT

v_gene: TRBV9
CDR3aa: ASSPPGQMFRRY

v_gene: TRBV9
CDR3aa: ASSSGTGNQPQH

v_gene: TRBV10-2
CDR3aa: ASSESRDFSTDTQY

v_gene: TRBV2
CDR3aa: ASRGDGITIGYT

v_gene: TRBV7-8
CDR3aa: ASSRQGGNTEAF

v_gene: TRBV7-2
CDR3aa: ASSSGQGSFYGYT

v_gene: TRBV29-1
CDR3aa: SVQPGLSYGYT

v_gene: TRBV7-3
CDR3aa: ASSSAGGPLYEQY

v_gene: TRBV7-9
CDR3aa: ASSHATGIGTEAF

v_gene: TRBV6-2/TRBV6-3
CDR3aa: ASSNDRLALYEQY

v_gene: TRBV18
CDR3aa: ASSPPGQINQPQH

v_gene: TRBV7-2
CDR3aa: ASSLAGGSGNTIY

v_gene: TRBV20-1
CDR3aa: SAIEGRGNQPQH

v_gene: TRBV4-2
CDR3aa: ASSQGTAIEDGYT

v_gene: TRBV10-3
CDR3aa: AISESSNWGYT

v_gene: TRBV4-3
CDR3aa: ASSLATGRYEQY

v_gene: TRBV3-1/TRBV3-2
CDR3aa: ASSPSVVGREKLF

v_gene: TRBV19
CDR3aa: ASSGTGDNQPQH

v_gene: TRBV16
CDR3aa: ASSQSDPFEYGQY

v_gene: TRBV6-5
CDR3aa: ASLRGRHSTDTQY

v_gene: TRBV11-2
CDR3aa: ASSNARASGEVHTQY

v_gene: TRBV7-9
CDR3aa: ASSITVYGYT

v_gene: TRBV13
CDR3aa: ASSPMPLGIGNNSPLH

v_gene: TRBV9
CDR3aa: ASSVEAPDTQY

v_gene: TRBV30
CDR3aa: AWSGTAAEPQH

v_gene: TRBV7-6
CDR3aa: ASSLGGGNNEKLF

v_gene: TRBV29-1
CDR3aa: SVGGGEETQY

v_gene: TRBV5-4
CDR3aa: ASSLDGVGDTQY

v_gene: TRBV30
CDR3aa: AWSDRDTEAF

v_gene: TRBV6-5
CDR3aa: ASSHGQGEAF

v_gene: TRBV7-9
CDR3aa: ASSSGNSAGGGYT

v_gene: TRBV5-1
CDR3aa: ASSYREQETQY

v_gene: TRBV18
CDR3aa: ASSPPLGRSSYEQY

v_gene: TRBV7-2
CDR3aa: ASSLVQGNTEAF

v_gene: TRBV15
CDR3aa: ATSRDRVGNTEAF

v_gene: TRBV6-5
CDR3aa: ASSKETQY

v_gene: TRBV7-9
CDR3aa: ASSLARGRGNEKLF